This T cell receptor (beta chain) was identified during a study of cytomegalovirus exposure and HLA in healthy donors. Study outcomes and limitations: Overall, under 200 TCR beta chains were annotated as cytomegalovirus-associated. DRB1 showed the most TCR associations and HLA-C the fewest in a later analysis, as rates varied by HLA locus. In a later analysis, V- and J-gene trimming of beta chains associated with a DCLRE1C missense variant, replicated independently.

Amplification used 60 Vbeta primers and 13 Jbeta primers. Data came from immunoSEQ multiplex PCR; TCRdb stores just in-frame clones and leaves some out. The data show 75,000 to 100,000 clones, 65% to 85% seen once. In regard to this clone: Its matching antigen is unknown.

There are 17 residues in the CDR3. V lost 0 bases and J 0 bases, leaving 13 bases between the germline ends. Germline values: CDR1 SGHRS, CDR2 YFSETQ. The sample taken for sequencing was PBMCs. The TCR sequence derives from a female donor in good health and CMV-seropositive. This sequence joins TRBV5-1 and TRBJ1-3; D possibly corresponds to TRBD1 (6 bases). CDR3 residues: CASSLDLGAVSGNTIYF. The DNA of the CDR3 is TGCGCCAGCAGCTTGGATTTGGGGGCCGTCTCTGGAAACACCATATATTTT.